The clone carrying this T cell receptor (beta chain) occurred a few times. The antigen is undetermined. This sample stems from a study of CD8 T cells in ankylosing spondylitis. Making use of molecular barcodes, quantitative 5'-RACE generated TCR beta libraries. TCRdb itself ran the 5' RACE reads through MiXCR, one entry per CDR3 protein. The sample records approximately 440,000 distinct CDR3 sequences, approximately 17% being singletons. Trimming shortened V by 5 bases and J by 7 bases, and 17 bases separated the two germline ends. This CDR3 contains 14 residues. General study findings and limits: Fewer than ten highly homologous variants made up a TCR beta motif that seemed to typify ankylosing spondylitis blood. Within matched ankylosing spondylitis synovial fluid, disease-linked clones were reportedly significantly enriched. Certain motif variants had earlier been reported in reactive arthritis synovial fluid and blood. Disease-linked clones bore a CD8+ phenotype, appearing relatively rarely in peripheral blood.

The V gene is TRBV12-3 or TRBV12-4, the J gene TRBJ1-2; tentatively, D is TRBD1 (6 bases). The sequence derives from a male donor with ankylosing spondylitis. Sequenced sample: blood, either unsorted or a sorted T cell fraction (not recorded which). CDR3 amino acids: CASSPTTGTTGYTF. The CDR3 DNA reads TGTGCCAGCAGTCCCACAACCGGGACAACTGGCTACACCTTC.